The 20 T cell receptor beta chains presented below share a single source sample, sequenced in a study of long-term antiretroviral therapy in people with HIV. Running of the v3.0 immunoSEQ assay took place at survey level. Profiling relied on immunoSEQ multiplex PCR, and the TCRdb table lists in-frame clones only, not all of them. Of under 30,000 clones listed, about nine tenths are singletons. The sample was unsorted PBMCs, taken about 5 years before starting antiretroviral therapy. The receptors were gathered from a man in his forties or fifties with HIV.

This CDR3 is CASSKQQGRYSNQPQHF. CDR3 coding DNA: TGTGCCAGCAGCAAACAACAGGGGCGTTATAGCAATCAGCCCCAGCATTTT. The gene calls are TRBV2 and TRBJ1-5; 7 nucleotides align to TRBD1. With 6 bases clipped from V and 0 bases from J, the junction kept 11 bases outside the gene matches. Per germline, CDR1 SNHLY and CDR2 FYNNEI. The CDR3 is made up of 17 amino acids.

CDR3 sequence: CASRTGTSGNYEQYF. CDR3 DNA: TGTGCCAGCAGAACCGGGACTAGCGGGAACTACGAGCAGTACTTC. The chain carries TRBV6-5 and TRBJ2-7, with 13 nucleotides matching TRBD2. The CDR3 runs 15 residues. The germline V gene encodes CDR1 MNHEY and CDR2 SVGAGI. Losses at the gene ends were 6 bases for V and 3 bases for J; bases not matched to a gene: 5.

V usage is TRBV5-6 and J usage is TRBJ2-7; D may be TRBD2 (5 bases). Germline loops: CDR1 SGHDT, CDR2 YYEEEE. The CDR3 extends over 14 amino acids. V lost 2 bases and J 1 base, leaving 10 bases between the germline ends. This CDR3 is CASSFERESYEQYF. The CDR3 DNA reads as TGTGCCAGCAGCTTCGAAAGGGAGTCCTACGAGCAGTACTTC.

This clone came up a few times. V is TRBV6-5 and J is TRBJ1-5; D is uncertain. Trimming removed 5 bases at V and 5 bases at J, with 10 bases between. Germline V lookup: CDR1 MNHEY, CDR2 SVGAGI. CDR3 length: 13 amino acids. CDR3 DNA sequence: TGTGCCAGCAGTACCGACGCTTATCAGCCCCAGCATTTT. Translation gives CASSTDAYQPQHF.

This rearrangement joins TRBV15 to TRBJ1-5, with 11 bases identical to TRBD1. The junction had 6 bases not matched to a gene; V was cut back by 1 base and J by 10 bases. The germline CDR1 and CDR2 sequences are LNHNV and YYDKDF (reference sequence). The CDR3 is made up of 15 amino acids. The CDR3 sequence is CATSRVGTGGNPQHF. CDR3 nucleotides: TGTGCCACCAGCAGAGTTGGGACAGGGGGAAACCCCCAGCATTTT.

The V and J genes are TRBV18 and TRBJ2-1; TRBD2 matches at 12 bases. With V trimmed by 4 bases and J by 9 bases, 13 bases remained unmatched. The CDR3 extends over 17 amino acids. Germline CDR1 is KGHSH and CDR2 is LQKENI. CDR3 region: CASSRRGASGGEGEQFF. In DNA, the CDR3 is TGTGCCAGCTCACGTCGCGGCGCTAGCGGGGGGGAGGGTGAGCAGTTCTTC.

The rearrangement joins TRBV7-2 to TRBJ2-7; TRBD1 or TRBD2 may be the D gene (5 bases each). Germline loops: CDR1 SGHTA, CDR2 FQGNSA. V was cut by 2 bases and J by 5 bases, with 10 bases left in between. The CDR3 consists of 13 residues. CDR3 nucleotides: TGTGCCAGCAGCTTAATCGGGGCCCACGAGCAGTACTTC. As protein: CASSLIGAHEQYF.

The chain joins TRBV10-3 to TRBJ2-3; 7 nucleotides match TRBD1. From germline, CDR1 is ENHRY and CDR2 SYGVKD. V trimming: 4 bases; J trimming: 2 bases; junction bases outside the gene matches: 6. The length of the CDR3 is 15 residues. CDR3 nucleotide sequence: TGTGCCATCAGTGCCGGGACAGCCTACACAGATACGCAGTATTTT. It yields the protein CAISAGTAYTDTQYF.

This clone was recorded only once. The chain is built from TRBV5-1 and TRBJ2-7; TRBD2 might be the D (6 bases). V was pared by 5 bases and J by 4 bases, with 19 bases between. This CDR3 comprises 15 residues. Per germline, CDR1 SGHRS and CDR2 YFSETQ. The CDR3 region has the DNA TGCGCCAGCAGGCAGGGAGGAGGTTCAATGTACGAGCAGTACTTC. Its translation is CASRQGGGSMYEQYF.

This clone was seen a few times. The CDR3 spells CASSTRDGPVAQHF. CDR3 in DNA: TGTGCCAGTAGTACGCGGGACGGTCCCGTGGCCCAGCATTTT. V gene TRBV19 combines with J gene TRBJ1-5; perhaps TRBD1 as D (5 bases). V was clipped by 4 bases and J by 11 bases, with 18 bases between them. The CDR3 covers 14 residues. CDR1 is LNHDA, CDR2 SQIVND, per germline (reference sequence).

This chain connects TRBV27 to TRBJ2-1; TRBD1 or TRBD2 may be the D gene (7 bases each). V lost 0 bases and J 6 bases, leaving 21 bases between the germline ends. The germline V gene encodes CDR1 MNHEY and CDR2 SMNVEV (reference sequence). There are 18 residues in the CDR3. The CDR3 spells CASSLSFLRQGGINEQFF. For the CDR3, the DNA is TGTGCCAGCAGTTTATCGTTCCTAAGACAGGGAGGGATCAATGAGCAGTTCTTC.

The CDR3 loop reads CSVAGPYQETQYF. CDR3 in DNA: TGCAGCGTCGCCGGACCGTACCAAGAGACCCAGTACTTC. The gene calls are TRBV29-1 and TRBJ2-5, with no clear D. Between the trimmed V and J ends, which lost 6 bases and 0 bases, there was a span of 11 bases. The germline gives CDR1 SQVTM, CDR2 ANQGSEA. CDR3 length equals 13 residues.

The chain joins TRBV7-9 to TRBJ2-7; D uncertain. The CDR3 length is 14 residues. Trimming removed 3 bases from V and 1 base from J, with 10 bases in between. In germline, CDR1 is SEHNR, CDR2 FQNEAQ (reference sequence). The CDR3 bases are TGTGCCAGCAGCTTGGGATGGGGATCCTACGAGCAGTACTTC. Protein: CASSLGWGSYEQYF.

This chain uses TRBV27 with TRBJ2-2; D ambiguous. Trimming removed 5 bases from V and 5 bases from J, with 15 bases in between. The CDR3 has 15 residues. Germline V lookup: CDR1 MNHEY, CDR2 SMNVEV (reference sequence). The CDR3 reads CASSPRGIGTGELFF. In DNA, the CDR3 is TGTGCCAGCAGTCCCCGTGGGATCGGAACCGGGGAGCTGTTTTTT.

The chain combines TRBV2 with TRBJ1-2; D gene unclear. Trimming stripped 7 bases from V and 3 bases from J, with 12 bases between. CDR1 and CDR2 (germline): SNHLY, FYNNEI. This CDR3 region has 13 residues. The CDR3 DNA reads TGTGCCAGCACCCCCGGCCCTGACTATGGCTACACCTTC. The encoded protein is CASTPGPDYGYTF.

The chain joins TRBV6-6 to TRBJ1-1; unclear D gene. Germline lookup yields CDR1 MNHNY and CDR2 SVGAGI (reference sequence). The CDR3 is made up of 10 amino acids. Trimming removed 8 bases from V and 4 bases from J, with 5 bases in between. This CDR3 is CASLGTEAFF. As DNA, the CDR3 is TGTGCCAGCTTGGGCACTGAAGCTTTCTTT.

The chain is built from TRBV5-1 and TRBJ2-7; D not resolved. CDR3 size: 14 residues. Germline CDR1 SGHRS, CDR2 YFSETQ. Trimming stripped 5 bases from V and 5 bases from J, with 17 bases between. The CDR3 reads CASSNHLFKDEQYF. The CDR3 coding sequence is TGCGCCAGCAGTAACCATCTTTTTAAGGACGAGCAGTACTTC.

The chain is built from TRBV4-1 and TRBJ2-5; D might be TRBD2 (7 bases). The V and J ends lost 1 base and 4 bases respectively, with 16 bases between them. The CDR3 is 16 amino acids. CDR1 MGHRA and CDR2 YSYEKL come from the germline V gene. The CDR3 reads CASSQAQGGGGETQYF. The CDR3 bases are TGCGCCAGCAGCCAAGCTCAAGGCGGGGGCGGAGAGACCCAGTACTTC.

The rearrangement uses TRBV2 and TRBJ2-2; 10 bases fit TRBD2. J gave up 9 bases and V 2 bases, and 9 bases lay outside the gene matches. The CDR3 sequence is 16 residues long. CDR1 and CDR2 (germline): SNHLY, FYNNEI. The DNA of the CDR3 is TGTGCCAGCAGTGAACTGGCTAGCGGGAGAATGAGGGAGCTGTTTTTT. Translated, it gives CASSELASGRMRELFF. The complete variable domain, with remaining parts taken from reference TRBV2 and TRBJ2-2, reads EPEVTQTPSHQVTQMGQEVILRCVPISNHLYFYWYRQILGQKVEFLVSFYNNEISEKSEIFDDQFSVERPDGSNFTLKIRSTKLEDSAMYFCASSELASGRMRELFFGEGSRLTVL.

This clone occurred once. The chain combines TRBV29-1 with TRBJ1-1, with 11 bases matching TRBD1. The junction had 4 bases not matched to a gene; V was cut back by 6 bases and J by 4 bases. The CDR3 contains 13 residues. Looked up from germline, CDR1 is SQVTM and CDR2 is ANQGSEA. The CDR3 DNA reads TGCAGCGTCCCCGGGACAGGGGGCACTGAAGCTTTCTTT. This gives the protein CSVPGTGGTEAFF. The full variable domain, in which reference TRBV29-1 and TRBJ1-1 provide the parts outside the CDR3, is SAVISQKPSRDICQRGTSLTIQCQVDSQVTMMFWYRQQPGQSLTLIATANQGSEATYESGFVIDKFPISRPNLTFSTLTVSNMSPEDSSIYLCSVPGTGGTEAFFGQGTRLTVV.